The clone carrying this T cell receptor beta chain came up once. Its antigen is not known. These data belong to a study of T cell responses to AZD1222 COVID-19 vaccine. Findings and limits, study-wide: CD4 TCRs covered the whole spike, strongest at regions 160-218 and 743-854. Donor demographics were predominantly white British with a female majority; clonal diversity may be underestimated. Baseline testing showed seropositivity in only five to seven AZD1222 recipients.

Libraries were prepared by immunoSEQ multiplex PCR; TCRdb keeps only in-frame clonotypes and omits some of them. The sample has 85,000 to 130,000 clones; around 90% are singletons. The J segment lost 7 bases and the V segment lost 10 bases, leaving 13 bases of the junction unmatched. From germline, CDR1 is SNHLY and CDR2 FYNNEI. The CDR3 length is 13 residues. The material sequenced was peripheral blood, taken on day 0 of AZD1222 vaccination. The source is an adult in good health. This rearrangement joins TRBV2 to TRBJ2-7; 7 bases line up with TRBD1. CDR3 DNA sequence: TGTGCCACCACCGGACAGGTCTCTGGGGAGCAGTACTTC. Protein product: CATTGQVSGEQYF.